These 24 T cell receptor beta chains originate from one sample sequenced in a study of blood T cell repertoires in COVID-19. This table comes from immunoSEQ multiplex PCR, and its TCRdb copy is limited to in-frame clones, with some not included. The table has around 46,000 clones, approximately 86% seen once. Input material: peripheral blood. The receptors originated from a man between 40 and 49 years old with active COVID-19.

The count of this clone is one. The V gene is TRBV4-1, the J gene TRBJ1-1; TRBD1 agrees at 12 bases. This CDR3 spans 15 amino acids. From germline, CDR1 is MGHRA and CDR2 YSYEKL. V shed 3 bases and J 1 base; nucleotides not matched to a gene: 0. CDR3 nucleotide sequence: TGCGCCAGCAGCCAGGGACAGGGGGCGAACACTGAAGCTTTCTTT. It translates to CASSQGQGANTEAFF.

The chain recombines TRBV12-3 or TRBV12-4 with TRBJ1-5, with a weak D call TRBD1 (5 bases). This CDR3 region has 13 residues. V lost 3 bases, J lost 5 bases, and 8 bases lay in between. In DNA, the CDR3 is TGTGCCAGCAGTTTTGGGGGGGATCAGCCCCAGCATTTT. Translation gives CASSFGGDQPQHF.

The rearrangement joins TRBV7-5 to TRBJ2-7; the D call of TRBD1 is as the table states it, not checked on the DNA. TRBV7-5 is assigned pseudogene status. This CDR3 has 13 amino acids. The CDR3 sequence: CVRSSARGTGGNF. DNA of the CDR3: TGTGTCAGAAGCTCCGCGAGGGGGACAGGGGGAAACTTC.

V and J are TRBV19 and TRBJ2-7, with D possibly TRBD2 on 6 matching bases. V gave up 3 bases and J gave up 3 bases, with 12 bases separating them. CDR1 and CDR2 from the germline V gene are LNHDA and SQIVND (reference sequence). The CDR3 is 14 amino acids. CDR3 protein: CASSIGLANYEQYF. CDR3 bases: TGTGCCAGTAGTATTGGGCTAGCGAACTACGAGCAGTACTTC.

This CDR3 is CASSWIGGGRSTGELFF. The CDR3 DNA reads as TGTGCCAGCAGCTGGATCGGAGGCGGGAGGTCGACGGGGGAGCTGTTTTTT. The chain couples TRBV2 to TRBJ2-2; 8 nucleotides line up with TRBD2. Germline assignment: CDR1 SNHLY and CDR2 FYNNEI. J gave up 8 bases and V 6 bases, and 17 bases lay outside the gene matches. This CDR3 spans 17 amino acids.

The chain joins TRBV28 to TRBJ2-1; D possibly corresponds to TRBD2 (5 bases). The CDR3 totals 22 residues. CDR1 is MDHEN and CDR2 is SYDVKM in the germline V gene. Trimming removed 6 bases at V and 0 bases at J, with 33 bases between. Here the CDR3 DNA reads TGTGCCAGCAGCGTACCCCCATTGTGGGTCCGAAGGCCGGGGAGCTCCTACAATGAGCAGTTCTTC. Translation gives CASSVPPLWVRRPGSSYNEQFF.

The chain joins TRBV2 to TRBJ1-5; possible D gene TRBD1, 6 bases. V lost 5 bases to trimming and J lost 2 bases, with 13 bases between them. This CDR3 spans 15 amino acids. Germline V CDR1 and CDR2: SNHLY, FYNNEI. The CDR3 spells CASSRDTGGNQPQHF. The CDR3 nucleotides read TGTGCCAGCAGTAGGGACACCGGGGGCAATCAGCCCCAGCATTTT.

This clone is a singleton in its sample. V and J are TRBV28 and TRBJ1-2, with D tentatively TRBD1 (5 bases). The V end lost 6 bases, the J end lost 4 bases, and 12 bases lay between the germline ends. There are 13 residues in the CDR3. The germline V gene encodes CDR1 MDHEN and CDR2 SYDVKM. The CDR3 loop reads CASRLDTGYGYTF. In DNA form, the CDR3 reads TGTGCCAGCAGGCTGGACACTGGCTATGGCTACACCTTC.

About this clone: The same CDR3 arises from other DNA sequences in this sample as well. The chain uses TRBV29-1 and TRBJ2-5, with TRBD2 as a possible D gene (6 bases). The length of the CDR3 is 12 residues. V gave up 1 base and J gave up 7 bases, with 10 bases separating them. Germline CDR1 is SQVTM and CDR2 is ANQGSEA. CDR3 DNA: TGCAGCGTTGAAGTGGGGCGGGGGACCCAGTACTTC. Translated: CSVEVGRGTQYF. Full variable domain (remainder filled in from reference TRBV29-1 and TRBJ2-5): SAVISQKPSRDICQRGTSLTIQCQVDSQVTMMFWYRQQPGQSLTLIATANQGSEATYESGFVIDKFPISRPNLTFSTLTVSNMSPEDSSIYLCSVEVGRGTQYFGPGTRLLVL.

The J gene is TRBJ2-7, the V gene TRBV7-6; 10 bases match TRBD2. With V trimmed by 4 bases and J by 3 bases, 3 bases remained unmatched. Germline V gene lookup returns CDR1 SGHVS and CDR2 FNYEAQ. This CDR3 is 14 amino acids long. CDR3 sequence (DNA): TGTGCCAGCAGCTGGGGGACTAGCGACTACGAGCAGTACTTC. Amino acids: CASSWGTSDYEQYF.

In DNA, the CDR3 is TGTGCCAGCAGTTTAAAGGCGCGGGCCAAAAACATTCAGTACTTC. Translated, it gives CASSLKARAKNIQYF. This sequence joins TRBV27 and TRBJ2-4; D remains unclear. CDR1 and CDR2 from the germline V gene are MNHEY and SMNVEV (reference sequence). This CDR3 contains 15 residues. V gave up 2 bases and J gave up 1 base, with 9 bases separating them.

This chain links TRBV5-1 with TRBJ1-2, with D unresolved. This CDR3 has 14 amino acids. The V and J ends lost 0 bases and 8 bases respectively, with 14 bases between them. Germline loops: CDR1 SGHRS, CDR2 YFSETQ. CDR3 amino acids: CASSLAGNSRGYTF. The CDR3, as DNA: TGCGCCAGCAGCTTGGCCGGAAATAGCCGGGGCTACACCTTC.

Written as DNA, the CDR3 is TGTGCCAGCAGCTCTGGACAGGGCTCCTATAATTCACCCCTCCACTTT. Residues: CASSSGQGSYNSPLHF. J is TRBJ1-6 and V is TRBV5-4, with 8 bases that match TRBD1. J gave up 0 bases and V 3 bases, and 2 bases lay outside the gene matches. The CDR3 sequence is 16 residues long. CDR1 is SGHNT, CDR2 YYREEE, per germline (reference sequence).

The rearrangement links TRBV28 to TRBJ1-3; TRBD1 might be the D (6 bases). CDR3 size: 15 residues. Germline lookup yields CDR1 MDHEN and CDR2 SYDVKM. V gave up 6 bases and J gave up 0 bases, with 12 bases separating them. As DNA, the CDR3 is TGTGCCAGCAGCCCAGACAGGTTCTCTGGAAACACCATATATTTT. This translates into CASSPDRFSGNTIYF.

The V and J genes are TRBV19 and TRBJ2-7, with 7 bases fitting TRBD1. The CDR3 is 13 amino acids. Germline loops: CDR1 LNHDA, CDR2 SQIVND (reference sequence). Losses at the gene ends were 6 bases for V and 7 bases for J; bases not matched to a gene: 9. CDR3: CASSLTGSREQYF. CDR3 coding DNA: TGTGCCAGTAGCCTGACAGGGTCTCGGGAGCAGTACTTC.

The chain recombines TRBV7-3 with TRBJ2-3, with 7 bases that match TRBD2. The V gene end was trimmed by 5 bases and the J gene end by 6 bases; junction bases not matched to a gene: 11. Germline CDR1 and CDR2: SGHTA and FQGTGA. This CDR3 contains 15 residues. The CDR3 is CASSPNAGEGDTQYF. The CDR3 DNA reads TGTGCCAGCAGCCCAAACGCGGGAGAGGGCGATACGCAGTATTTT. The entire variable domain, with the rest obtained from reference TRBV7-3 and TRBJ2-3, is as follows: GAGVSQTPSNKVTEKGKYVELRCDPISGHTALYWYRQSLGQGPEFLIYFQGTGAADDSGLPNDRFFAVRPEGSVSTLKIQRTERGDSAVYLCASSPNAGEGDTQYFGPGTRLTVL.

The rearrangement joins TRBV5-4 to TRBJ2-3, with unresolved D. Germline CDR1 reads SGHNT; CDR2 reads YYREEE (reference sequence). Between the trimmed V and J ends, which lost 0 bases and 0 bases, there was a span of 5 bases. This CDR3 has 14 residues. The CDR3 region has the DNA TGTGCCAGCAGCTTGGAACGGAGCACAGATACGCAGTATTTT. Its translation: CASSLERSTDTQYF.

CDR3 DNA sequence: TGCAGTGCTAGTTCGCCTAGCGAAAAAGAGACCCAGTACTTC. It encodes CSASSPSEKETQYF. This chain connects TRBV20-1 to TRBJ2-5, with D tentatively TRBD2 (6 bases). V was clipped by 3 bases and J by 3 bases, with 14 bases between them. The CDR3 contains 14 residues. The germline CDR1 and CDR2 sequences are DFQATT and SNEGSKA (reference sequence).

The chain links TRBV28 to TRBJ2-7; 12 bases line up with TRBD1. The CDR3 is made up of 14 amino acids. From germline, CDR1 is MDHEN and CDR2 SYDVKM. The ends lost 6 bases at V and 4 bases at J; junction bases unmatched: 4. CDR3 amino acids: CASRGDRGRYEQYF. CDR3 DNA: TGTGCCAGCAGGGGGGACAGGGGGCGGTACGAGCAGTACTTC.

This chain joins TRBV6-4 and TRBJ2-3, with 13 bases fitting TRBD2. Unmatched junction bases numbered 4, after V lost 6 bases and J lost 4 bases. The CDR3 has 15 amino acids. Germline V gives CDR1 MRHNA, CDR2 SNTAGT. The DNA of the CDR3 is TGTGCCAGCAGCGCACTAGCGGGAGGGCCAGATACGCAGTATTTT. Encoded protein: CASSALAGGPDTQYF.

This chain links TRBV29-1 with TRBJ2-1, with D perhaps matching TRBD1 (6 bases). V lost 4 bases to trimming and J lost 10 bases, with 14 bases between them. The CDR3 extends over 12 amino acids. The germline CDR1 and CDR2 sequences are SQVTM and ANQGSEA. CDR3 sequence (DNA): TGCAGCGTTGGCTTTGGGGGCTGGGAGCAGTTCTTC. The encoded protein is CSVGFGGWEQFF.

The V call is TRBV11-3, the J call TRBJ2-1; D ambiguous. The CDR3 is 12 residues long. V lost 1 base, J lost 6 bases, and 4 bases lay in between. Germline lookup yields CDR1 SGHNT and CDR2 YENEEA. The CDR3 DNA reads as TGTGCCAGCAGCTTAGCAGGCAATGAGCAGTTCTTC. Translating gives CASSLAGNEQFF.

V and J are TRBV2 and TRBJ2-7, with D uncertain. CDR3 length: 13 amino acids. V lost 1 base and J 9 bases, leaving 13 bases between the germline ends. Germline loops: CDR1 SNHLY, CDR2 FYNNEI. This chain's CDR3 is CASSEGASLVQYF. Here the CDR3 DNA reads TGTGCCAGCAGTGAAGGAGCATCCCTCGTGCAGTACTTC.

This chain links TRBV7-9 with TRBJ1-1; TRBD1 is a possible D gene (5 bases). The V gene lost 6 bases and the J gene lost 6 bases, with 20 bases spanning the gap. This CDR3 contains 15 residues. The germline V gene has CDR1 SEHNR and CDR2 FQNEAQ (reference sequence). The CDR3 reads CASSGAHGGDPEAFF. The CDR3 DNA follows: TGTGCCAGCAGTGGGGCCCATGGAGGGGATCCTGAAGCTTTCTTT.